The present entry profiles one TCR beta chain with its context. Measured with immunoSEQ multiplex PCR; TCRdb has only the in-frame clones, and not every one. The data contain tens of thousands of clones, more than 80% of them singletons. The V segment lost 10 bases and the J segment 3 bases; nucleotides outside the gene matches: 14. The germline gives CDR1 LNHDA, CDR2 SQIVND (reference sequence). This CDR3 is 15 amino acids long. This sample was taken from a study of OX40 agonist ivuxolimab in advanced cancers. Study information: Recorded diagnoses for dose-escalation patients were hepatocellular carcinoma, melanoma, renal cell or head and neck cancer. A history of anti-PD-1, anti-PD-L1 or anti-CTLA-4 therapy was acceptable, and about 37% had some.

Sequencing used CD4+ or CD8+ T cells sorted from blood, obtained in a trial of the OX40 agonist ivuxolimab. This chain joins TRBV19 and TRBJ1-2, with TRBD1 matching 7 bases. This clonotype was obtained from an adult with an advanced solid tumor such as melanoma, head and neck, liver or kidney cancer. Here the CDR3 DNA reads TGTGCCACCCAGTATGGAGGGGGCGCCGACTATGGCTACACCTTC. This sequence encodes CATQYGGGADYGYTF. The variable domain in full, with the rest retrieved from reference TRBV19 and TRBJ1-2, is DGGITQSPKYLFRKEGQNVTLSCEQNLNHDAMYWYRQDPGQGLRLIYYSQIVNDFQKGDIAEGYSVSREKKESFPLTVTSAQKNPTAFYLCATQYGGGADYGYTFGSGTRLTVV.